A selection of T cell receptor beta chains follows, all from one sample in a study of regulatory T cells in long-lasting Graves disease. A single record per CDR3 protein comes from TCRdb applying MiXCR to the multiplex PCR reads. The sample shows 350,000 to 500,000 distinct CDR3 sequences, 12% to 15% of them seen only once. The sample also formed part of further work on T cells in Graves' hyperthyroidism and ophthalmopathy.

The source material was peripheral blood mononuclear cells (PBMCs), sampled at new diagnosis, from a patient treated with antithyroid drugs. These receptor sequences come from a woman aged 45-59 years with Graves disease. Both conserved end residues are part of each CDR3. D genes are given only for firm matches. Not every row has a clone size; where given, it reads once, few, many or a size class.

clone_size: many
j_call: TRBJ2-7
d_call: NA
v_call: TRBV7-3
cdr3_nt: TGTGCCAGCAGCTTAAGTCCAGTATACGAGCAGTACTTC
cdr3_aa: CASSLSPVYEQYF

clone_size: few
j_call: TRBJ2-1
d_call: NA
v_call: TRBV27
cdr3_nt: TGTGCCAGCAGCGACTATACAGCGTACAATGAGCAGTTCTTC
cdr3_aa: CASSDYTAYNEQFF

clone_size: few
j_call: TRBJ2-1
d_call: NA
v_call: TRBV3-1
cdr3_nt: TGTGCCAGCAGCGGATTGGGGGAGGCCCAAGATTCCAATGAGCAGTTCTTC
cdr3_aa: CASSGLGEAQDSNEQFF

clone_size: few
j_call: TRBJ2-3
d_call: NA
v_call: TRBV10-3
cdr3_nt: TGTGCCAGCAGATCCCAGTCCAGCTTAGATACGCAGTATTTT
cdr3_aa: CASRSQSSLDTQYF

clone_size: NA
j_call: TRBJ2-1
d_call: NA
v_call: TRBV5-1
cdr3_nt: TGCGCCAGCAGCAGGGGGGGGGCGGGAGATGAGGATGAGCAGTTCTTC
cdr3_aa: CASSRGGAGDEDEQFF

clone_size: NA
j_call: TRBJ1-5
d_call: NA
v_call: TRBV5-4
cdr3_nt: TGTGCCAGCAGCTTGGGGTTGGGTTCAGGCCCCCAGCATTTT
cdr3_aa: CASSLGLGSGPQHF

clone_size: NA
j_call: TRBJ1-6
d_call: NA
v_call: TRBV6-1
cdr3_nt: TGTGCCAGCGGAACCCGACAATCGGCCCTCCACTTT
cdr3_aa: CASGTRQSALHF

clone_size: few
j_call: TRBJ2-1
d_call: TRBD1
v_call: TRBV18
cdr3_nt: TGTGCCAGCTCACCAAACAGACAGGGCAATGAGCAGTTCTTC
cdr3_aa: CASSPNRQGNEQFF

clone_size: few
j_call: TRBJ2-5
d_call: TRBD2
v_call: TRBV3-1
cdr3_nt: TGTGCCAGCAGCCAAGATACTAGCGGGATCGGAGAGACCCAGTACTTC
cdr3_aa: CASSQDTSGIGETQYF

clone_size: NA
j_call: TRBJ1-4
d_call: NA
v_call: TRBV2
cdr3_nt: TGTGCCAGCATACCCGGGAGGGTGAATGAAAAACTGTTTTTT
cdr3_aa: CASIPGRVNEKLFF

clone_size: few
j_call: TRBJ2-5
d_call: NA
v_call: TRBV28
cdr3_nt: TGTGCCAGCAGATTGGGGTGGGACTGGGAAACGACCCAGTACTTC
cdr3_aa: CASRLGWDWETTQYF

clone_size: NA
j_call: TRBJ2-7
d_call: NA
v_call: TRBV27
cdr3_nt: TGTGCCAGCAGTCAACTTCGGACGGTGTCGGCCTACGAGCAGTACTTC
cdr3_aa: CASSQLRTVSAYEQYF

clone_size: few
j_call: TRBJ2-6
d_call: TRBD2
v_call: TRBV12-3/TRBV12-4
cdr3_nt: TGTGCCAGCAGTCCCGCGGGAGCTGGGGCCAACGTCCTGACTTTC
cdr3_aa: CASSPAGAGANVLTF

clone_size: NA
j_call: TRBJ2-2
d_call: TRBD2
v_call: TRBV19
cdr3_nt: TGTGCCAGTAGTCAAAACCCCGGAACTAGCGTCAAGCTGTTTTTT
cdr3_aa: CASSQNPGTSVKLFF

clone_size: NA
j_call: TRBJ1-5
d_call: NA
v_call: TRBV30
cdr3_nt: TGTGCCTGGAGTCAGGGAGACAATCAGCCCCAGCATTTT
cdr3_aa: CAWSQGDNQPQHF

clone_size: many
j_call: TRBJ1-2
d_call: TRBD1
v_call: TRBV3-1
cdr3_nt: TGTGCCAGCAGCCAAGGGCAGGGGGCGCGTGGCTACACCTTC
cdr3_aa: CASSQGQGARGYTF

clone_size: many
j_call: TRBJ2-1
d_call: TRBD2
v_call: TRBV28
cdr3_nt: TGTGCCAGCAGTTTCCCGGGACTACCTTACAATGAGCAGTTCTTC
cdr3_aa: CASSFPGLPYNEQFF

clone_size: many
j_call: TRBJ1-6
d_call: NA
v_call: TRBV12-3/TRBV12-4
cdr3_nt: TGTGCCAGCAGTAAGACCAGGAGAAATTCACCCCTCCACTTT
cdr3_aa: CASSKTRRNSPLHF

clone_size: many
j_call: TRBJ1-4
d_call: NA
v_call: TRBV12-3/TRBV12-4
cdr3_nt: TGTGCCAGCACCGAACACGCAACTAATGAAAAACTGTTTTTT
cdr3_aa: CASTEHATNEKLFF

clone_size: NA
j_call: TRBJ1-2
d_call: NA
v_call: TRBV4-2
cdr3_nt: TGTGCCAGCAGCCAAAATACGGACAACTATGGCTACACCTTC
cdr3_aa: CASSQNTDNYGYTF

clone_size: NA
j_call: TRBJ2-1
d_call: NA
v_call: TRBV5-1
cdr3_nt: TGCGCCAGCAGCTTTGCGGACTGGCTATACAATGAGCAGTTCTTC
cdr3_aa: CASSFADWLYNEQFF

clone_size: NA
j_call: TRBJ2-7
d_call: NA
v_call: TRBV3-1
cdr3_nt: TGTGCCAGCAGCCAAGATTCCCGATGGTTGAGATCGGGCACCTACGAGCAGTACTTC
cdr3_aa: CASSQDSRWLRSGTYEQYF

clone_size: many
j_call: TRBJ1-2
d_call: NA
v_call: TRBV2
cdr3_nt: TGTGCCAGCAGTGCAGGAGGGGACTATGGCTACACCTTC
cdr3_aa: CASSAGGDYGYTF

clone_size: few
j_call: TRBJ1-5
d_call: TRBD1
v_call: TRBV18
cdr3_nt: TGTGCCAGCTCACCAAATCGACAGGGAGATCAGCCCCAGCATTTT
cdr3_aa: CASSPNRQGDQPQHF

clone_size: NA
j_call: TRBJ1-3
d_call: TRBD1
v_call: TRBV7-9
cdr3_nt: TGTGCCAGCAGCTTGCAGGGACAGGGGGGCTCTGGAAACACCATATATTTT
cdr3_aa: CASSLQGQGGSGNTIYF

clone_size: few
j_call: TRBJ2-7
d_call: TRBD1
v_call: TRBV27
cdr3_nt: TGTGCCAGCAGTTCACGACAGGGATTCTCCTACGAGCAGTGCTTC
cdr3_aa: CASSSRQGFSYEQCF

clone_size: many
j_call: TRBJ2-1
d_call: TRBD2
v_call: TRBV5-1
cdr3_nt: TGCGCCAGCAGCTTCACTACTAGCGGGAGTAGCTCCTACAATGAGCAGTTCTTC
cdr3_aa: CASSFTTSGSSSYNEQFF

clone_size: many
j_call: TRBJ2-7
d_call: NA
v_call: TRBV7-2
cdr3_nt: TGTGCCAGCAGCATAGGGTGGGCGTACTCCTACGAGCAGTACTTC
cdr3_aa: CASSIGWAYSYEQYF

clone_size: NA
j_call: TRBJ1-1
d_call: NA
v_call: TRBV28
cdr3_nt: TGTGCCAGCAATCCTCGAGGAGGGGGTTTCACTGAAGCTTTCTTT
cdr3_aa: CASNPRGGGFTEAFF

clone_size: many
j_call: TRBJ2-1
d_call: TRBD2
v_call: TRBV2
cdr3_nt: TGTGCCAGCAGGACGGGACTAGGGAATGAGCAGTTCTTC
cdr3_aa: CASRTGLGNEQFF

clone_size: few
j_call: TRBJ2-5
d_call: TRBD2
v_call: TRBV6-4
cdr3_nt: TGTGCCAGCACTAAAGCGGGAGAAGAGACCCAGTACTTC
cdr3_aa: CASTKAGEETQYF

clone_size: many
j_call: TRBJ1-1
d_call: NA
v_call: TRBV30
cdr3_nt: TGTGCCTGGAGTCGGACCAGGGGAGCTTTCTTT
cdr3_aa: CAWSRTRGAFF

clone_size: NA
j_call: TRBJ2-5
d_call: TRBD1
v_call: TRBV5-4
cdr3_nt: TGTGCCAGCAGCTTAGGGACAGGGCACCAAGAGACCCAGTACTTC
cdr3_aa: CASSLGTGHQETQYF

clone_size: NA
j_call: TRBJ2-2
d_call: TRBD1
v_call: TRBV6-1
cdr3_nt: TGTGCCAGCAGGGGGGACAGGGAATCCGGGGAGCTGTTTTTT
cdr3_aa: CASRGDRESGELFF

clone_size: NA
j_call: TRBJ2-4
d_call: TRBD2
v_call: TRBV10-3
cdr3_nt: TGTGCCATCAGTGAGACGCTTCTTTATAGCGGGGTGGAACTGGCCAAAAACATTCAGTACTTC
cdr3_aa: CAISETLLYSGVELAKNIQYF

clone_size: NA
j_call: TRBJ1-1
d_call: TRBD1
v_call: TRBV4-1
cdr3_nt: TGCGCCAGCAGCCATAGGGACAGCATGAACACTGAAGCTTTCTTT
cdr3_aa: CASSHRDSMNTEAFF

clone_size: many
j_call: TRBJ2-1
d_call: NA
v_call: TRBV7-3
cdr3_nt: TGTGCCAGCAGCTCCGGACCCGACAATGAGCAGTTCTTC
cdr3_aa: CASSSGPDNEQFF